This TCR beta chain was captured in a study of pediatric ulcerative colitis. Rectal tissue came from one to two pinch biopsies taken at colonoscopy. This clone was recorded only once. The data were produced by immunoSEQ multiplex PCR, yet TCRdb's version contains in-frame clones alone and is incomplete. Here the sample spans 40,000 to 60,000 clones, around 81% being singletons. The trim removed 2 bases at V and 6 bases at J, leaving 7 bases unmatched. CDR1 is ENHRY, CDR2 SYGVKD, per germline. The CDR3 sequence is 18 residues long. The source is a girl aged 10-17 years with moderate ulcerative colitis. The sequencing input was gut tissue. The chain carries TRBV10-3 and TRBJ2-1; 16 positions agree with TRBD2. CDR3 in DNA: TGTGCCATCAGTGAGCGGACCGGGACTAGCGGGAGGGGCAATGAGCAGTTCTTC. Translated, it gives CAISERTGTSGRGNEQFF.